The 8 T cell receptor gamma chains below were found in one sample sequenced in a study of gamma-delta chains in newborns, infants, children. TCRdb re-called clones from the reads via CATT. This listing includes 7 to 9 gamma-chain clones. Sequencing was performed on blood. These receptors were collected from a human donor who had a fever. This table probably holds off-target reads from a library built for another chain.

In the case of this clone: The DNA is left out, because the CDR3 cannot be placed on it with certainty; the CDR3 is given as TCRdb lists it. The V gene reported is TRGV9; the J gene is uncalled. The CDR3 sequence runs 24 residues, both termini included. Germline CDR1 and CDR2: GITISATS and ISYDGTV (reference sequence). The CDR3 spells CACDTTGGSWDTRQMFFGTGIKLF.

No J gene call was made, and the V gene is TRGV9. The CDR3 sequence is 17 residues long. The V gene's germline CDR1 is GITISATS and CDR2 ISYDGTV (reference sequence). CDR3 residues: CACDKLGESQGTAQLFF. The CDR3 DNA reads TGTGCCTGTGATAAACTGGGGGAGTCTCAAGGGACAGCACAACTCTTCTTT.

Concerning this clone itself: The limits of the CDR3 on the DNA are not certain, so only TCRdb's listed CDR3 is given. CDR3 residues: CACDTSWGSSSWDTRQMFFGTGIKLF. Called V gene: TRGV9; the J gene was not called. Germline values: CDR1 GITISATS, CDR2 ISYDGTV (reference sequence). Including both end residues, the CDR3 is 26 amino acids long.

This clone appeared a few times. The limits of the CDR3 on the DNA are not certain, so only TCRdb's listed CDR3 is given. The J segment was not called; the V segment is TRGV9. With termini counted, the CDR3 has 25 amino acids. From germline, CDR1 is GITISATS and CDR2 ISYDGTV (reference sequence). CDR3 protein: CACDTGGAHSWDTRQMFFGTGIKLF.

The CDR3 loop reads CASSEVGGGELFF. CDR3 DNA sequence: TGTGCCAGCAGTGAAGTGGGAGGTGGGGAGCTGTTTTTT. Here the V gene is TRGV11, but the J gene went uncalled. TRGV11 falls under the ORF class, with uncertain function. The CDR3 has 13 residues.

Comments on this clone: No DNA is shown, since the ends of the CDR3 on it are uncertain; the CDR3 is the one TCRdb lists. No J gene was assigned, while the V gene was called as TRGV9. The CDR3 is 29 amino acids in total, end residues counted. The V gene's germline CDR1 is GITISATS and CDR2 ISYDGTV (reference sequence). This chain's CDR3 is CACDTVRGNRPRASWDTRQMFFGNGIKLF.

For this clone: The DNA is left out, because the CDR3 cannot be placed on it with certainty; the CDR3 is given as TCRdb lists it. The V segment is TRGV9, and no J call was made. The CDR3 spans 26 amino acids, including both terminal residues. Germline V gives CDR1 GITISATS, CDR2 ISYDGTV (reference sequence). The CDR3 sequence: CACDTVLGDTTWDTRQMFFGTGIKLF.

Regarding this clone: The limits of the CDR3 on the DNA are not certain, so only TCRdb's listed CDR3 is given. The J gene was not called, though the V gene is TRGV9. Per germline, CDR1 GITISATS and CDR2 ISYDGTV (reference sequence). The CDR3 length equals 25 residues, ends included. CDR3 amino acids: CACDTAGVSSWDTRQMFFGTGIKLF.